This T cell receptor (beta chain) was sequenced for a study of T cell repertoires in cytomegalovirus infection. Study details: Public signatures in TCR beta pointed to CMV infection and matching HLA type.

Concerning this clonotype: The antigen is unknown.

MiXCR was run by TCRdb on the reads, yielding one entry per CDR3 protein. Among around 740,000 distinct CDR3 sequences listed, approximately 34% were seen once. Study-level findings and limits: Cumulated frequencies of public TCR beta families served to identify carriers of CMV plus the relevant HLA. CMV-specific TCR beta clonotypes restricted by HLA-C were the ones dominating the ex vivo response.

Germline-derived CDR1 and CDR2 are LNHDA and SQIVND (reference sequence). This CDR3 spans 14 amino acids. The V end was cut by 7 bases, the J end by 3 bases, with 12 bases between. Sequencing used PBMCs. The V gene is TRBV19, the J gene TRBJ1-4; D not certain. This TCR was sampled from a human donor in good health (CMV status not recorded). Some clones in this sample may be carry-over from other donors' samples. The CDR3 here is CASKHDTSNEKLFF. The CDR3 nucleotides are TGTGCCAGTAAACATGATACCTCTAATGAAAAACTGTTTTTT.